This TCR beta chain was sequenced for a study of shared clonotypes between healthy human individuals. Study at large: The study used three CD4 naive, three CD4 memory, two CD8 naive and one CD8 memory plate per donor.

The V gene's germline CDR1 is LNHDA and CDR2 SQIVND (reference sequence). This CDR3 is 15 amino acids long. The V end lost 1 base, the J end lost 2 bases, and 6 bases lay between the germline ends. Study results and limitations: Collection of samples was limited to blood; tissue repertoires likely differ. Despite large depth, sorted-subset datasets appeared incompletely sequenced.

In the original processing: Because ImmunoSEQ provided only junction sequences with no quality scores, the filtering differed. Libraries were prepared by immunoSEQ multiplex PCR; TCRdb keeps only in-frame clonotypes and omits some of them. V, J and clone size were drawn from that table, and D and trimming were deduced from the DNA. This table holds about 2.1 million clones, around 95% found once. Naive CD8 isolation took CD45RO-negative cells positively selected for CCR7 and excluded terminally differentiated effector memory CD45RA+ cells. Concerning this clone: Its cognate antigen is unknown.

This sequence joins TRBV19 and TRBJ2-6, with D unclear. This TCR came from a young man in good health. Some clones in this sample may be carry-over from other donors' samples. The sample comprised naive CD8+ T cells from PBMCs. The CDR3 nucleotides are TGTGCCAGTAGTATAGGGTATGCTGGGGCCAACGTCCTGACTTTC. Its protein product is CASSIGYAGANVLTF.